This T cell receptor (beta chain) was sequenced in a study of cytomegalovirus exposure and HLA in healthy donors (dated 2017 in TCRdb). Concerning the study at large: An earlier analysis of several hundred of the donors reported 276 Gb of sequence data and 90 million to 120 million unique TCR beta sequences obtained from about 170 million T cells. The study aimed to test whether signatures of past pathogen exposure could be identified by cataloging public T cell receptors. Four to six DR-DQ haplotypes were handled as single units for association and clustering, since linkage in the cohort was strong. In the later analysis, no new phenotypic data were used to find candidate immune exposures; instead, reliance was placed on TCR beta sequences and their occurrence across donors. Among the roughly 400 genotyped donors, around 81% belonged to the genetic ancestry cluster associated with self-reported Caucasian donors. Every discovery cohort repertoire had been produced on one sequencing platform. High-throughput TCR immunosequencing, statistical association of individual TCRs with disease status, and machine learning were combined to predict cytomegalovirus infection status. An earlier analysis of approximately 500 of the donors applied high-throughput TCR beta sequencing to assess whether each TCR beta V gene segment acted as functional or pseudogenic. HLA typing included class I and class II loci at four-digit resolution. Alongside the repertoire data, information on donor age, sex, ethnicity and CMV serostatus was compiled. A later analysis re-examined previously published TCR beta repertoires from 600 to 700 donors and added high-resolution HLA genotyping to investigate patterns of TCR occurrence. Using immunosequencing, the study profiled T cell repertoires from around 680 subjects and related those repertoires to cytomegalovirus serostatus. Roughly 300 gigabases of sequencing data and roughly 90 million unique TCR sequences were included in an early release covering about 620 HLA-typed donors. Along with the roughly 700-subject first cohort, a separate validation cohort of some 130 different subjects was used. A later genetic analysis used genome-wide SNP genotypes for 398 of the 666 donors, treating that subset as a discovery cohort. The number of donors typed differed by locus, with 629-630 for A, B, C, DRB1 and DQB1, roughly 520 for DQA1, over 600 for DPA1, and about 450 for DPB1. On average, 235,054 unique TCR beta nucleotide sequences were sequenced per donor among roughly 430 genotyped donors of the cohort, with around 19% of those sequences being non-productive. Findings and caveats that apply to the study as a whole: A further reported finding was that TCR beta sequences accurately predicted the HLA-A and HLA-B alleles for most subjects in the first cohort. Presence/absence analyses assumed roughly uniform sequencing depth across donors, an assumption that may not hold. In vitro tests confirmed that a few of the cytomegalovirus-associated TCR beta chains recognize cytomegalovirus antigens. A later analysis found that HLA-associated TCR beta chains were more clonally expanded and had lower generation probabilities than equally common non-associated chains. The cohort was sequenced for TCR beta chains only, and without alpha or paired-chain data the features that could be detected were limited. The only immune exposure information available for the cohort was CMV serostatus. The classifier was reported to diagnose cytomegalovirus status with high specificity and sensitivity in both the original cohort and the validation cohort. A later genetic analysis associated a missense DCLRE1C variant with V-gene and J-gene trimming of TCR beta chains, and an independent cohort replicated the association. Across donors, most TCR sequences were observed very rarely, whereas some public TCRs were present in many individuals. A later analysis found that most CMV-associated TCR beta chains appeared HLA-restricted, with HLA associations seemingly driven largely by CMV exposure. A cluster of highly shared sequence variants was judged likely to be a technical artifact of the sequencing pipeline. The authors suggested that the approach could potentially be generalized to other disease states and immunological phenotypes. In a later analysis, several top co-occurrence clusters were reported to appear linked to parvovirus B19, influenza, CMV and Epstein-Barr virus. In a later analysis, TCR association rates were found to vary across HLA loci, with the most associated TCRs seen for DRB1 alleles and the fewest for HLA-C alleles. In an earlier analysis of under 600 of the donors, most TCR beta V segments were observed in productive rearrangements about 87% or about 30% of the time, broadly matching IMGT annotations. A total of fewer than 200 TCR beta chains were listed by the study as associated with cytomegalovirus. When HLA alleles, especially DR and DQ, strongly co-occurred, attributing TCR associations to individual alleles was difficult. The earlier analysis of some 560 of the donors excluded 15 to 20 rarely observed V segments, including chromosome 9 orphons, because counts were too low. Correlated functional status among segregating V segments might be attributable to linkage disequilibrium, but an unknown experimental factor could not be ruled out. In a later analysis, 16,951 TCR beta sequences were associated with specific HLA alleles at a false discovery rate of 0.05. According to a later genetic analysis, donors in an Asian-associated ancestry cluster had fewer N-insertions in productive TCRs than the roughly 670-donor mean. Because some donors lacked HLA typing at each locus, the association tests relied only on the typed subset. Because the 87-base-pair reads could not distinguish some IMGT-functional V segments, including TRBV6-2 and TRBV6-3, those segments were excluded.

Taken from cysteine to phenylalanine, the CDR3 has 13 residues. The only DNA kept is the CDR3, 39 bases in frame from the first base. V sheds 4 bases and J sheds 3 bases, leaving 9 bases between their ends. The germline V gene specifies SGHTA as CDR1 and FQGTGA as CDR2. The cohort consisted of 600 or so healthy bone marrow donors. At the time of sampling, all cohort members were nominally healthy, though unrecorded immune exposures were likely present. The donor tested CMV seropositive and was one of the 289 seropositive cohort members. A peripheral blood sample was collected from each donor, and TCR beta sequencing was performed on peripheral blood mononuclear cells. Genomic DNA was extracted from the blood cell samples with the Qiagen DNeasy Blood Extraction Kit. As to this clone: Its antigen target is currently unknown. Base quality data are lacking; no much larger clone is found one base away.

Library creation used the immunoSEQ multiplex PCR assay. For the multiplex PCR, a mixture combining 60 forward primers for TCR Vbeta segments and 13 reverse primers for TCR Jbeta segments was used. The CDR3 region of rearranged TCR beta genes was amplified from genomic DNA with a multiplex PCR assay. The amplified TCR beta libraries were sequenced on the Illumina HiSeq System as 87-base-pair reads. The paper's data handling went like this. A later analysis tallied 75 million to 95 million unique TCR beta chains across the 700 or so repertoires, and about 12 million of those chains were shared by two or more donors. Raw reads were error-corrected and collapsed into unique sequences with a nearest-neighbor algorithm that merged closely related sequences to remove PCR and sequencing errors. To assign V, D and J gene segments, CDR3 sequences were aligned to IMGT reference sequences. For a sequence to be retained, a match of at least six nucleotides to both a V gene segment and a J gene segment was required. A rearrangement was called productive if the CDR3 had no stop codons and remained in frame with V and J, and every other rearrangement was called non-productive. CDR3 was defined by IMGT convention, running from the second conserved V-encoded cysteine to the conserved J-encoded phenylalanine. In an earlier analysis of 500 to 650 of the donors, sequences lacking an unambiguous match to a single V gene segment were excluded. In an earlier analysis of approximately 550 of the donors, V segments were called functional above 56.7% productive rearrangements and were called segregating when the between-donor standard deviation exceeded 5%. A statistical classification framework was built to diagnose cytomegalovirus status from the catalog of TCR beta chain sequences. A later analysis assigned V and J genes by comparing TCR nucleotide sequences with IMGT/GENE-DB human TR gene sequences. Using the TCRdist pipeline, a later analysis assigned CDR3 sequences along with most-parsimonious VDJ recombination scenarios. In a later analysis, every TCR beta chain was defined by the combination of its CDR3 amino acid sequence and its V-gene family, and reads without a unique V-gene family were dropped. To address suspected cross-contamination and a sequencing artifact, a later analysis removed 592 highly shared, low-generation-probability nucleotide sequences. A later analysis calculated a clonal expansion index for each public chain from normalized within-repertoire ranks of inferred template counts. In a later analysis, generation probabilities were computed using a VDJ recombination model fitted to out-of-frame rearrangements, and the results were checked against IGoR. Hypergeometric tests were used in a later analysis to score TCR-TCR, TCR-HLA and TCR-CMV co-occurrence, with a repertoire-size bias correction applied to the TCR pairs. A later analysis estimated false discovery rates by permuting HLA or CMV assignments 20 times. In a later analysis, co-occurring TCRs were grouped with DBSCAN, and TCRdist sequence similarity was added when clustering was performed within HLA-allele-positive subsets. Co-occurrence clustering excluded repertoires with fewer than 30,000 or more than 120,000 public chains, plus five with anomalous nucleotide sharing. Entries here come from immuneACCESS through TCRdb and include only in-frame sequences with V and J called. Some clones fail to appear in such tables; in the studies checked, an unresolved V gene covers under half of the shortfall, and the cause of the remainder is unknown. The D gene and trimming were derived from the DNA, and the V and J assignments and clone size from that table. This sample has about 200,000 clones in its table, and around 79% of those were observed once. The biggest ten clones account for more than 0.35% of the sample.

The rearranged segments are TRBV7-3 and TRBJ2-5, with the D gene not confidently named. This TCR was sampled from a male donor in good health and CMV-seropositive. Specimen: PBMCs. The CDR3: CASSSHPKETQYF. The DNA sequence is TGTGCCAGCAGCTCCCACCCTAAAGAGACCCAGTACTTC.